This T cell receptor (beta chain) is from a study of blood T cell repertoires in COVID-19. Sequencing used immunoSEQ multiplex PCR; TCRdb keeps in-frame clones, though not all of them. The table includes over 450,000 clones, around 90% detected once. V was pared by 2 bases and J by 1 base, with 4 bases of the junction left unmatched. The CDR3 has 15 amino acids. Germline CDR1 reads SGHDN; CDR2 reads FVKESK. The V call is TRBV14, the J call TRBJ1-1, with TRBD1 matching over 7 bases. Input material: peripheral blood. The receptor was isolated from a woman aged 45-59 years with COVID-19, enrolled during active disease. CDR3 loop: CASSQWTGENTEAFF. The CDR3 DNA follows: TGTGCCAGCAGCCAATGGACAGGAGAGAACACTGAAGCTTTCTTT.